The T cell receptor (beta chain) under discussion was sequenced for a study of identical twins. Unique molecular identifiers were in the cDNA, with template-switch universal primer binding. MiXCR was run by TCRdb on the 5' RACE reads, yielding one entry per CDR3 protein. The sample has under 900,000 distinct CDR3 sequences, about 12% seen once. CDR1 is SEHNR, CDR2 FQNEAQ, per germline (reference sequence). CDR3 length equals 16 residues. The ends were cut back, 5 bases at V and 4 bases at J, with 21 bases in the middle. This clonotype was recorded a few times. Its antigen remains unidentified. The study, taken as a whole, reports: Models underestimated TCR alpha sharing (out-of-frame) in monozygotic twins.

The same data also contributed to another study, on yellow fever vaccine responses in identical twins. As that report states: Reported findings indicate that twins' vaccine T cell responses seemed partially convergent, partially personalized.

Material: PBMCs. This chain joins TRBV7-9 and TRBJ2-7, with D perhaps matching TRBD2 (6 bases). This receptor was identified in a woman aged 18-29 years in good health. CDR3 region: CASSDKEGSPNYEQYF. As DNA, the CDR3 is TGTGCCAGCAGCGATAAGGAGGGGTCTCCCAATTACGAGCAGTACTTC.